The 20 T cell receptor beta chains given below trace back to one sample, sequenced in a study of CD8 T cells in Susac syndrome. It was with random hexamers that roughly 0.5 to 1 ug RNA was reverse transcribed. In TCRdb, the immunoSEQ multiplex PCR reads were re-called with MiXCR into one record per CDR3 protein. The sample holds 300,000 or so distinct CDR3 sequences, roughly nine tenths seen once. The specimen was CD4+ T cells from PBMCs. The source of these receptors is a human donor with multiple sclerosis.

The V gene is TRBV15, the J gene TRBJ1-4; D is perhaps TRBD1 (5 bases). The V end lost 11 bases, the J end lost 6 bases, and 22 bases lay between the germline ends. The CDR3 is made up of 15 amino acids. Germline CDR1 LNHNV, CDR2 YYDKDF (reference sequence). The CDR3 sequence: CAASALPGPYEKLFF. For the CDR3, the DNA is TGTGCCGCGTCTGCCTTACCGGGACCGTATGAAAAACTGTTTTTT.

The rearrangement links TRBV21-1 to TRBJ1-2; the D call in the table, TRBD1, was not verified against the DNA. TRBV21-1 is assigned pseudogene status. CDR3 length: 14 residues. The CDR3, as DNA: TGTGCCAGCAGTCCGGGACAGGGGGTCTATGGCTACACCTTC. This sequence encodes CASSPGQGVYGYTF.

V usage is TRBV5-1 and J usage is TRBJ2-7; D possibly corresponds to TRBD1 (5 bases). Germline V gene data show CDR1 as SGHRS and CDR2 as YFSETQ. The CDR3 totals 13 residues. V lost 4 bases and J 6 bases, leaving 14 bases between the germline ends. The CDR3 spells CASSAVQGLEQYF. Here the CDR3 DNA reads TGCGCCAGCAGCGCAGTCCAGGGCCTCGAGCAGTACTTC.

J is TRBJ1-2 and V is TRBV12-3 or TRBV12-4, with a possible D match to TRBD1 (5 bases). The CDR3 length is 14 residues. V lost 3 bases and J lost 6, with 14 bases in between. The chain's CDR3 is CASSFEGIPHGYTF. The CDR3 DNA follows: TGTGCCAGCAGTTTCGAGGGGATCCCGCATGGCTACACCTTC.

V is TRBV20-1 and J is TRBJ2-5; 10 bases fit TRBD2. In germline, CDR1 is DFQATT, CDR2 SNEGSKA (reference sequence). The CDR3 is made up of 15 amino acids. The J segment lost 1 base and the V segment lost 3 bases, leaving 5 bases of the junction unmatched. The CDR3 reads CSASRSGGSQETQYF. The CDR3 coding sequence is TGCAGTGCTAGTCGTAGCGGGGGGTCCCAAGAGACCCAGTACTTC.

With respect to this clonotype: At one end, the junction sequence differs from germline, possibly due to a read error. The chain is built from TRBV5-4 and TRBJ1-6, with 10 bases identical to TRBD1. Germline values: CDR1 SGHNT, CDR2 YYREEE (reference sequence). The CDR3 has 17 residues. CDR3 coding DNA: TGTGTCAGCAGCTTGAAGGGGACGGGACAGGGGAATTCACCCCTCCACTTT. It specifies CVSSLKGTGQGNSPLHF.

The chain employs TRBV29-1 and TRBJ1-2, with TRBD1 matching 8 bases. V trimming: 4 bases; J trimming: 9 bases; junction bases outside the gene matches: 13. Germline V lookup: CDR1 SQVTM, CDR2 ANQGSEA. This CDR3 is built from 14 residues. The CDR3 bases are TGCAGCGTTGCTAAAGTGTACAGGGGGTCTCGCTACACCTTC. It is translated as CSVAKVYRGSRYTF.

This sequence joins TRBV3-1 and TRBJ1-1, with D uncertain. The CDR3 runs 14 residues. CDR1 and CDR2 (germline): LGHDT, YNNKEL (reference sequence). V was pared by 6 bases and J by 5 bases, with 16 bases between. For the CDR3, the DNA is TGTGCCAGCAGGGCCCTCTGGCGGGGTACTGAAGCTTTCTTT. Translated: CASRALWRGTEAFF.

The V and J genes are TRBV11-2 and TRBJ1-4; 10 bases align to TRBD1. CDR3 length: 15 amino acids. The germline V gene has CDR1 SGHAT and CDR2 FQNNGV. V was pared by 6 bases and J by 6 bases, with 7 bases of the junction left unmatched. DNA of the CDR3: TGTGCCAGCAGACGTCCCGGGACAGGGGATGAAAAACTGTTTTTT. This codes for CASRRPGTGDEKLFF. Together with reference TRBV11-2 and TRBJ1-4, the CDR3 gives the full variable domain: EAGVAQSPRYKIIEKRQSVAFWCNPISGHATLYWYQQILGQGPKLLIQFQNNGVVDDSQLPKDRFSAERLKGVDSTLKIQPAKLEDSAVYLCASRRPGTGDEKLFFGSGTQLSVL.

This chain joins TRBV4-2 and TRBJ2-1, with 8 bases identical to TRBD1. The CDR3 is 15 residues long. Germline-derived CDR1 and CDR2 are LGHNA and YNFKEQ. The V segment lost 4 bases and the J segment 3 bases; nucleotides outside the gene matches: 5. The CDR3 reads CASSPAGGNYNEQFF. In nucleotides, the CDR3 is TGTGCCAGCAGCCCCGCAGGGGGCAACTACAATGAGCAGTTCTTC.

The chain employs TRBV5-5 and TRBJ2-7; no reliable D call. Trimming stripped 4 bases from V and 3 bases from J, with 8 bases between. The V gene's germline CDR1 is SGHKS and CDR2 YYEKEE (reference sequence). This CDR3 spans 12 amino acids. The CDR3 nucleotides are TGTGCCAGCAGCATCGACAACTACGAGCAGTACTTC. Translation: CASSIDNYEQYF.

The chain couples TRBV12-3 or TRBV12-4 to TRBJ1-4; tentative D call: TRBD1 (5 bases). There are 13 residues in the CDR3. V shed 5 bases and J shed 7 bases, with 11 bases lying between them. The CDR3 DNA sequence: TGTGCCAGCAGTGACGGGGCTCGTGAAAAACTGTTTTTT. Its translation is CASSDGAREKLFF.

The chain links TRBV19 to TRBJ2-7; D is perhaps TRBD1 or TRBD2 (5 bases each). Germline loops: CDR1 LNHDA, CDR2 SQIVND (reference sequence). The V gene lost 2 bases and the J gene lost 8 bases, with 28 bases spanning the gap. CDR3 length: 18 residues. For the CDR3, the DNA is TGTGCCAGTAGTATAAGCCGGGGCCTCGGGAACTCGGGCCAAAAGCAGTACTTC. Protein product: CASSISRGLGNSGQKQYF.

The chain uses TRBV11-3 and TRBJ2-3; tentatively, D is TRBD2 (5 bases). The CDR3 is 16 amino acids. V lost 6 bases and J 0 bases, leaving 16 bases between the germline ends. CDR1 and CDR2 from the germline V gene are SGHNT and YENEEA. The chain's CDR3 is CASSHVRAASTDTQYF. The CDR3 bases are TGTGCCAGCAGTCATGTGAGGGCAGCCAGCACAGATACGCAGTATTTT.

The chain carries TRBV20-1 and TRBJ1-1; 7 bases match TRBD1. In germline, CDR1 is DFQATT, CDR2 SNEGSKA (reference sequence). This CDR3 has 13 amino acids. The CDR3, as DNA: TGCAGCCTCAACGGGGGGGGACAGAATGAAGCTTTCTTT. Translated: CSLNGGGQNEAFF.

The CDR3 DNA sequence: TGTGCCAGCAGTGAAGTGGGCGGGGGGCTCTACGAGCAGTACTTC. Protein product: CASSEVGGGLYEQYF. The V gene is TRBV6-1, the J gene TRBJ2-7; 8 positions match TRBD2. V lost 1 base to trimming and J lost 3 bases; unmatched junction nucleotides: 5. CDR1 MNHNS and CDR2 SASEGT come from the germline V gene. This CDR3 has 15 amino acids.

CDR3 DNA: TGTGCCAGCAGCCGAGCCTCCCGGTACTTGATAGATACGCAGTATTTT. Its translation is CASSRASRYLIDTQYF. The rearrangement uses TRBV3-1 and TRBJ2-3; D call uncertain. The CDR3 runs 16 residues. Germline assignment: CDR1 LGHDT and CDR2 YNNKEL (reference sequence). V was shortened by 4 bases and J by 5 bases, with 19 bases between the two germline ends.

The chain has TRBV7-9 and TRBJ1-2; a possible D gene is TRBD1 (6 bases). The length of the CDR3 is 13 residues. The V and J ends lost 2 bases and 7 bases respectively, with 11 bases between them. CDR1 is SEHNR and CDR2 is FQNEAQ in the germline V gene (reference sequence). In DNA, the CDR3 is TGTGCCAGCAGCTTATCACAGGGCAGTGGCTACACCTTC. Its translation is CASSLSQGSGYTF.

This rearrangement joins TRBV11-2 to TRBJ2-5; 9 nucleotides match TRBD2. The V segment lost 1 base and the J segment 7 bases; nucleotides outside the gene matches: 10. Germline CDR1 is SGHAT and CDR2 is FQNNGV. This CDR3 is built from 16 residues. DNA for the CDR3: TGTGCCAGCAGCTTAGCCGGCGGGGGGGTCCAGAGGACCCAGTACTTC. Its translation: CASSLAGGGVQRTQYF.

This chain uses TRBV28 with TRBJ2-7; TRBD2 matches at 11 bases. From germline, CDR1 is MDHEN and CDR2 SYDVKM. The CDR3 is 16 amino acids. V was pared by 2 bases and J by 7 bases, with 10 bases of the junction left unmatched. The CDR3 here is CASSLIGLAGGREQYF. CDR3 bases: TGTGCCAGCAGTTTAATTGGCCTAGCGGGAGGTCGTGAGCAGTACTTC.